This section outlines one T cell receptor beta chain sequence together with its context. The target antigen is unknown. Produced via immunoSEQ multiplex PCR; TCRdb's table is partial and in-frame only. The sample has about 76,000 clones, around 94% seen once. The V and J ends lost 6 bases and 4 bases respectively, with 20 bases between them. CDR1 MDHEN and CDR2 SYDVKM come from the germline V gene. The CDR3 has 16 amino acids. Separate from the 666-subject first cohort, the roughly 130-subject validation cohort was the one that the donors belonged to. This specimen belongs to a study of cytomegalovirus exposure and HLA in healthy donors. Study conclusions and caveats: Accounts indicate the classifier identified cytomegalovirus status with strong specificity and sensitivity. Among the CMV-associated chains, three were confirmed in vitro as specific for CMV antigens.

The receptor comes from a woman between 18 and 29 years old in good health and CMV-seronegative. The chain recombines TRBV28 with TRBJ2-3; possible D gene TRBD1, 5 bases. Material: PBMCs. CDR3 nucleotides: TGTGCCAGCAGGAATCAGGGCCTTTTCGTTGCAGATACGCAGTATTTT. It is translated as CASRNQGLFVADTQYF.